This is a list of T cell receptor beta chains from one sample in a study of blood T cell repertoires in COVID-19. Generated by immunoSEQ multiplex PCR, the TCRdb table keeps only in-frame clones and is missing some. The repertoire holds 9,500 to 12,000 clones, with around nine tenths as singletons. Sequencing used peripheral blood. The receptors derive from a human donor in a cohort sampled during active COVID-19. CDR3s include the opening cysteine and the closing phenylalanine or tryptophan. Each record gives: J gene, V gene, clone size, CDR3 protein. Some rows mark clone size as missing; the rest say once, few, many or name a class of expanded clone.

j_call: TRBJ2-3; v_call: TRBV7-2; clone_size: .; cdr3_aa: CASSSRTASTDTQYF
j_call: TRBJ1-2; v_call: TRBV4-3; clone_size: once; cdr3_aa: CASSQDWQGAVNYGYTF
j_call: TRBJ2-4; v_call: TRBV5-8; clone_size: .; cdr3_aa: CASSLTIQYF
j_call: TRBJ1-2; v_call: TRBV7-2; clone_size: .; cdr3_aa: CASCTYDRDGGYTF
j_call: TRBJ2-5; v_call: TRBV6-2/TRBV6-3; clone_size: .; cdr3_aa: CASSYVYSQETQYF
j_call: TRBJ1-5; v_call: TRBV27; clone_size: .; cdr3_aa: CASWTGQGIQPQHF
j_call: TRBJ2-1; v_call: TRBV11-3; clone_size: .; cdr3_aa: CASSPGASGGAESYNEQFF
j_call: TRBJ1-2; v_call: TRBV9; clone_size: .; cdr3_aa: CASSRDLGHYGYTF
j_call: TRBJ2-2; v_call: TRBV28; clone_size: few; cdr3_aa: CASSSGQGTSGELFF
j_call: TRBJ2-7; v_call: TRBV11-3; clone_size: .; cdr3_aa: CASSFSTGTHEQYF
j_call: TRBJ2-3; v_call: TRBV9; clone_size: .; cdr3_aa: CASSVVAGGPQDTQYF
j_call: TRBJ2-2; v_call: TRBV24-1; clone_size: few; cdr3_aa: CATSDPGTSFGELFF
j_call: TRBJ2-3; v_call: TRBV7-9; clone_size: once; cdr3_aa: CATTAGGSTDTQYF
j_call: TRBJ2-1; v_call: TRBV4-1; clone_size: .; cdr3_aa: CASSQGAGGVSYNEQFF
j_call: TRBJ2-7; v_call: TRBV7-9; clone_size: .; cdr3_aa: CASSQDRTPLINEQYF
j_call: TRBJ2-5; v_call: TRBV4-3; clone_size: .; cdr3_aa: CASSQGTSGGAGTQYF
j_call: TRBJ1-3; v_call: TRBV6-5; clone_size: .; cdr3_aa: CASRRELRSGNTIYF
j_call: TRBJ2-5; v_call: TRBV4-2; clone_size: .; cdr3_aa: CASSQVGLAGGQETQYF
j_call: TRBJ2-1; v_call: TRBV7-2; clone_size: .; cdr3_aa: CASTAGRGDNEQFF
j_call: TRBJ1-1; v_call: TRBV6-5; clone_size: .; cdr3_aa: CASREGRYAEAFF
j_call: TRBJ2-3; v_call: TRBV7-9; clone_size: .; cdr3_aa: CASSPRGQWTDTQYF
j_call: TRBJ2-5; v_call: TRBV5-6; clone_size: .; cdr3_aa: CASSGAGEETQYF
j_call: TRBJ2-6; v_call: TRBV2; clone_size: .; cdr3_aa: CASSRQGAGYYGANVLTF
j_call: TRBJ2-7; v_call: TRBV7-9; clone_size: .; cdr3_aa: CASSLAGDSYEQYF
j_call: TRBJ1-1; v_call: TRBV6-6; clone_size: .; cdr3_aa: CASSYAGGSNTEAFF
j_call: TRBJ1-2; v_call: TRBV7-8; clone_size: .; cdr3_aa: CASSLETGANYGYTF
j_call: TRBJ2-1; v_call: TRBV11-2; clone_size: .; cdr3_aa: CASSRPTGGASGEQFF
j_call: TRBJ1-6; v_call: TRBV19; clone_size: .; cdr3_aa: CASKTGTRSDNSPLHF
j_call: TRBJ2-1; v_call: TRBV7-2; clone_size: .; cdr3_aa: CASSLYRGGSYNEQFF
j_call: TRBJ1-4; v_call: TRBV5-1; clone_size: .; cdr3_aa: CASSLVGRTNEKLFF
j_call: TRBJ2-5; v_call: TRBV5-1; clone_size: .; cdr3_aa: CASTRGGTGGETQYF
j_call: TRBJ2-7; v_call: TRBV6-5; clone_size: .; cdr3_aa: CASSNRGPIGEQYF
j_call: TRBJ2-7; v_call: TRBV28; clone_size: .; cdr3_aa: CASNHRDISYEQYF
j_call: TRBJ1-2; v_call: TRBV7-2; clone_size: .; cdr3_aa: CASSLNERTGSYGYTF
j_call: TRBJ2-7; v_call: TRBV7-9; clone_size: .; cdr3_aa: CASSNNYEQYF
j_call: TRBJ1-1; v_call: TRBV5-1; clone_size: .; cdr3_aa: CASSLPPGSEAFF
j_call: TRBJ2-5; v_call: TRBV19; clone_size: .; cdr3_aa: CASSIGWGPRQETQYF
j_call: TRBJ2-1; v_call: TRBV5-5; clone_size: .; cdr3_aa: CASSYTSGGYYNEQFF
j_call: TRBJ2-7; v_call: TRBV4-1; clone_size: .; cdr3_aa: CASSQAGGSYEQYF
j_call: TRBJ2-5; v_call: TRBV7-3; clone_size: .; cdr3_aa: CASSPGPNRLRGSGETQYF
j_call: TRBJ2-2; v_call: TRBV2; clone_size: .; cdr3_aa: CASSINRGNTGELFF
j_call: TRBJ2-7; v_call: TRBV2; clone_size: .; cdr3_aa: CASSERGAIYEQYF
j_call: TRBJ2-1; v_call: TRBV6-5; clone_size: .; cdr3_aa: CASRDPPTGYNEQFF
j_call: TRBJ2-5; v_call: TRBV9; clone_size: .; cdr3_aa: CASSVGGTSEETQYF
j_call: TRBJ2-1; v_call: TRBV10-3; clone_size: .; cdr3_aa: CAIKRTSGEDNEQFF
j_call: TRBJ1-2; v_call: TRBV3-1/TRBV3-2; clone_size: .; cdr3_aa: CASSQGPLGARGYTF
j_call: TRBJ1-4; v_call: TRBV29-1; clone_size: .; cdr3_aa: CSFGGGGFDEKLFF
j_call: TRBJ2-2; v_call: TRBV19; clone_size: .; cdr3_aa: CASSEQANTGELFF
j_call: TRBJ2-7; v_call: TRBV3-1/TRBV3-2; clone_size: .; cdr3_aa: CASSEGRTFYYEQYF
j_call: TRBJ2-1; v_call: TRBV18; clone_size: .; cdr3_aa: CASSPARGGGDEQFF
j_call: TRBJ2-3; v_call: TRBV18; clone_size: .; cdr3_aa: CASSAPGQGVTDTQYF
j_call: TRBJ1-3; v_call: TRBV28; clone_size: once; cdr3_aa: CASSGVQGSGNTIYF